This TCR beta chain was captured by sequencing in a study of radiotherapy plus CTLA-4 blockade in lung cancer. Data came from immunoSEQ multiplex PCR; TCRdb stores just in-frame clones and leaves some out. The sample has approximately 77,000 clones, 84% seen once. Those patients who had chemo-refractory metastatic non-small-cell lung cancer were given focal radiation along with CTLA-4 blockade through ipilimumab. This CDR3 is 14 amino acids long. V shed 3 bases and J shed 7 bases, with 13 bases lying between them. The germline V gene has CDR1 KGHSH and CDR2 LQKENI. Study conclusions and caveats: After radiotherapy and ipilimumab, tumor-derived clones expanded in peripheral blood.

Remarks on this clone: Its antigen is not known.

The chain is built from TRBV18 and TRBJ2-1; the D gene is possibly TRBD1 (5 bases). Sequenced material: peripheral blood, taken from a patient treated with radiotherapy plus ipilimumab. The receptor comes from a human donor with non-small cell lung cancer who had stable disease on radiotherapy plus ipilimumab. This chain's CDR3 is CASSPVARQNEQFF. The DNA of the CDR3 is TGTGCCAGCTCACCTGTGGCCCGACAGAATGAGCAGTTCTTC.